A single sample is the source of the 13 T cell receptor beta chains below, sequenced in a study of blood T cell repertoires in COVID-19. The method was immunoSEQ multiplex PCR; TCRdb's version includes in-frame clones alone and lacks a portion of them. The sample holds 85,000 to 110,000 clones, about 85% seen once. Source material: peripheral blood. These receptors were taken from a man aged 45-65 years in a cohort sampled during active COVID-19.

CDR3: CASSPGVGRGAEKLFF. The CDR3, as DNA: TGTGCCAGCTCACCAGGGGTGGGCAGGGGCGCTGAAAAACTGTTTTTT. V usage is TRBV18 and J usage is TRBJ1-4; D perhaps matches TRBD1 (6 bases). Germline CDR1 is KGHSH and CDR2 is LQKENI. The V end was cut by 2 bases, the J end by 7 bases, with 17 bases between. This CDR3 region has 16 residues.

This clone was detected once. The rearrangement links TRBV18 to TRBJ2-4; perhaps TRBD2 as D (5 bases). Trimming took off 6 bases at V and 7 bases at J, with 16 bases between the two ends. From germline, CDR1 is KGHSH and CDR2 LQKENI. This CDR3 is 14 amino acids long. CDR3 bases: TGTGCCAGCTCCCCGGGTGAAGGCGGGAACATTCAGTACTTC. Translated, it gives CASSPGEGGNIQYF.

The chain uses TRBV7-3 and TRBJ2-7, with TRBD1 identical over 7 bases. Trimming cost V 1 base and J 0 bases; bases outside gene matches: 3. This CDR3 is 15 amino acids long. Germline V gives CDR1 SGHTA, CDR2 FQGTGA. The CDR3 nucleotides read TGTGCCAGCAGCTTAAATGGGGACAGCTCCTACGAGCAGTACTTC. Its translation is CASSLNGDSSYEQYF.

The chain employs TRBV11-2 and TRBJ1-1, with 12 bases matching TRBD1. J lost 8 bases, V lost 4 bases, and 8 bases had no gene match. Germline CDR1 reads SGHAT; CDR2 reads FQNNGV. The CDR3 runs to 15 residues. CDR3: CASSSGQGAPLEAFF. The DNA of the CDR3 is TGTGCCAGCAGCTCGGGACAGGGGGCGCCCCTGGAAGCTTTCTTT.

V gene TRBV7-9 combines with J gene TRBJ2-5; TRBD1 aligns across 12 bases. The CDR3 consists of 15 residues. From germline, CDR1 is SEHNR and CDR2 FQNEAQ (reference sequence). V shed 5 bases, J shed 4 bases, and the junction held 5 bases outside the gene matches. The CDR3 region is CASSEGTGGLETQYF. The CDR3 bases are TGTGCCAGCAGCGAGGGGACAGGGGGCCTAGAGACCCAGTACTTC.

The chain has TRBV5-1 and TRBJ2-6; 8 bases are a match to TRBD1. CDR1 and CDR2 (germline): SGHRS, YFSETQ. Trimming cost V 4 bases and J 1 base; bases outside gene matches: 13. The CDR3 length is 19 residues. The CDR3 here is CASSLTLGQGRSGANVLTF. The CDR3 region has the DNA TGCGCCAGCAGCCTTACCTTAGGACAGGGTAGGTCTGGGGCCAACGTCCTGACTTTC.

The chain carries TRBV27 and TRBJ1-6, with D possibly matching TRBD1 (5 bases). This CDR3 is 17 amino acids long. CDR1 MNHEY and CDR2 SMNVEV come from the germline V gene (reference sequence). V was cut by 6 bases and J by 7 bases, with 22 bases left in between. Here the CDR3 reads CASRPTGGTGVNSPLHF. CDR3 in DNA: TGTGCCAGCAGACCCACCGGGGGTACAGGTGTAAATTCACCCCTCCACTTT.

This CDR3 is CASSPDSSGNTIYF. CDR3 in DNA: TGTGCCAGCAGCCCCGACAGCTCTGGAAACACCATATATTTT. This chain connects TRBV6-5 to TRBJ1-3, with D tentatively TRBD1 (5 bases). The CDR3 is 14 amino acids. Per germline, CDR1 MNHEY and CDR2 SVGAGI. V lost 6 bases, J lost 0 bases, and 9 bases lay in between.

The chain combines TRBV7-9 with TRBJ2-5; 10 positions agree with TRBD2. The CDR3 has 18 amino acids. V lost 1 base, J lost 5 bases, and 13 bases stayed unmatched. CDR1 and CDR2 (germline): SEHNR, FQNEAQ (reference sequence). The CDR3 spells CASSLVRVAGGDWETQYF. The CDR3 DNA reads TGTGCCAGCAGCTTAGTCAGGGTAGCGGGGGGTGATTGGGAGACCCAGTACTTC.

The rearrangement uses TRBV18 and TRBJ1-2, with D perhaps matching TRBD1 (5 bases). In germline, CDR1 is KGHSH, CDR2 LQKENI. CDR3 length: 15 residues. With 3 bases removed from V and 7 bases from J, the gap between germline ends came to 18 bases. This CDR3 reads CASSPMDGGGSGYTF. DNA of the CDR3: TGTGCCAGCTCACCGATGGACGGGGGGGGTTCTGGCTACACCTTC.

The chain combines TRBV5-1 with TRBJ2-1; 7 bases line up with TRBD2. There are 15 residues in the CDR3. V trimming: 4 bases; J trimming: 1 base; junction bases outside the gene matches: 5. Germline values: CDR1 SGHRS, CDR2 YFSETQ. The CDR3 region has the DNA TGCGCCAGCAGCCCCGACGGGGGGTCCTACAATGAGCAGTTCTTC. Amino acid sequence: CASSPDGGSYNEQFF.

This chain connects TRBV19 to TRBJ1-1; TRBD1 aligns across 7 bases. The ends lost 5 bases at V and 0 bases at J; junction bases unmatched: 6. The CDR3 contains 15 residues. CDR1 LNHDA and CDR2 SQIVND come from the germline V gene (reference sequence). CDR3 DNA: TGTGCCAGTAGTGGGTCCGGGACAGTGAACACTGAAGCTTTCTTT. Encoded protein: CASSGSGTVNTEAFF.

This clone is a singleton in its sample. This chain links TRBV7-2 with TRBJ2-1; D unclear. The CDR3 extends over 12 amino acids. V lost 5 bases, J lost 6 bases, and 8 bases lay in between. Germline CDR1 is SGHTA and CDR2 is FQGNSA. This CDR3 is CASSLSLNEQFF. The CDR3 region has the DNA TGTGCCAGCAGCCTGTCCCTCAATGAGCAGTTCTTC.